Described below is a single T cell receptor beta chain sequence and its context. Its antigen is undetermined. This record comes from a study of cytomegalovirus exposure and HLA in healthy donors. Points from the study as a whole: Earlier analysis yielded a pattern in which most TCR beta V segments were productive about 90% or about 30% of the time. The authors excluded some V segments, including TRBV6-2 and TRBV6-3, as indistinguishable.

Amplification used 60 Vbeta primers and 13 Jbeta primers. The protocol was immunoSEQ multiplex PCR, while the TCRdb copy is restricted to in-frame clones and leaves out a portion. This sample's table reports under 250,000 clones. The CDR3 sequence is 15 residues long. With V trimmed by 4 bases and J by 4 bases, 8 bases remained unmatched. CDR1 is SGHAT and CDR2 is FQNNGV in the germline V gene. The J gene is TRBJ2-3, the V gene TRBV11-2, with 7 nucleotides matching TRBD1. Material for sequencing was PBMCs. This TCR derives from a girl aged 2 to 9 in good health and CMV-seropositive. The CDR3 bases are TGTGCCAGCAGCTCGATAGTGACAGGGTCAGATACGCAGTATTTT. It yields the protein CASSSIVTGSDTQYF. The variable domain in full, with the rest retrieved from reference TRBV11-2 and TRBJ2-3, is EAGVAQSPRYKIIEKRQSVAFWCNPISGHATLYWYQQILGQGPKLLIQFQNNGVVDDSQLPKDRFSAERLKGVDSTLKIQPAKLEDSAVYLCASSSIVTGSDTQYFGPGTRLTVL.